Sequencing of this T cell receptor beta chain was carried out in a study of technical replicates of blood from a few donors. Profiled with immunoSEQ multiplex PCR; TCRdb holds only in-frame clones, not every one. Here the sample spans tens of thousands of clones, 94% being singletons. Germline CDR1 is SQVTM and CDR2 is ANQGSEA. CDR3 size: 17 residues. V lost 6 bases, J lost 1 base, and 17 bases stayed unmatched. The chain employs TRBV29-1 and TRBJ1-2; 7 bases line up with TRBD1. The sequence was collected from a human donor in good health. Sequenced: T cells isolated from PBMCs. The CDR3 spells CSVQGVPVAEFNYGYTF. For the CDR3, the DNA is TGCAGCGTCCAGGGGGTCCCTGTGGCGGAATTTAACTATGGCTACACCTTC.